One sample yielded the 21 T cell receptor beta chains listed below, sequenced in a study of shared clonotypes between healthy human individuals. TCRdb keeps only in-frame clones here, not all; method: immunoSEQ multiplex PCR. This table has 1.5 million to 1.9 million clones, around 98% appearing once. The source material was naive CD4+ T cells sorted from blood. Specified subset: CD45RA+ positively selected. The receptors stem from a man younger than 40 in good health.

The chain recombines TRBV5-1 with TRBJ2-2; 9 nucleotides match TRBD1. The CDR3 has 17 amino acids. Germline V lookup: CDR1 SGHRS, CDR2 YFSETQ. V lost 2 bases, J lost 5 bases, and 10 bases stayed unmatched. CDR3 residues: CASSFRSTGGVTGELFF. The CDR3 coding sequence is TGCGCCAGCAGCTTTAGGTCGACAGGGGGTGTGACCGGGGAGCTGTTTTTT.

The chain has TRBV6-5 and TRBJ2-7; 7 bases are shared with TRBD1. V lost 7 bases, J lost 4 bases, and 7 bases stayed unmatched. This CDR3 region has 13 residues. Germline assignment: CDR1 MNHEY and CDR2 SVGAGI. The CDR3 spells CASKETGPYEQYF. CDR3 DNA sequence: TGTGCCAGCAAGGAGACAGGGCCTTACGAGCAGTACTTC.

The chain recombines TRBV5-6 with TRBJ2-2; 9 bases map to TRBD2. This CDR3 has 16 amino acids. Germline V lookup: CDR1 SGHDT, CDR2 YYEEEE. J lost 1 base, V lost 4 bases, and 5 bases had no gene match. The CDR3 nucleotides are TGTGCCAGCAGCAGGTCTAGCGGGGTGAACACCGGGGAGCTGTTTTTT. As protein: CASSRSSGVNTGELFF.

As concerns this clone: Other nucleotide sequences in the sample specify the same CDR3. J is TRBJ2-5 and V is TRBV5-1; D is perhaps TRBD2 (5 bases). The CDR3 totals 14 residues. In germline, CDR1 is SGHRS, CDR2 YFSETQ. V lost 4 bases and J 1 base, leaving 11 bases between the germline ends. CDR3 loop: CASSPTGVQETQYF. Written as DNA, the CDR3 is TGCGCCAGCAGCCCTACCGGGGTCCAAGAGACCCAGTACTTC.

The chain recombines TRBV2 with TRBJ2-1, with 12 bases that match TRBD2. The germline CDR1 and CDR2 sequences are SNHLY and FYNNEI. The CDR3 has 16 amino acids. Trimming cost V 6 bases and J 8 bases; bases outside gene matches: 11. CDR3 sequence reads: CASRTPGLAGLDEQFF. The CDR3 DNA sequence: TGTGCCAGCAGAACCCCGGGACTAGCGGGCTTGGATGAGCAGTTCTTC.

This clone was recorded once. The V and J genes are TRBV9 and TRBJ1-3; D ambiguous. The V gene lost 0 bases and the J gene lost 0 bases, with 10 bases spanning the gap. Germline V lookup: CDR1 SGDLS, CDR2 YYNGEE. This CDR3 is built from 16 residues. The CDR3 is CASSVVPAVSGNTIYF. In nucleotides, the CDR3 is TGTGCCAGCAGCGTAGTTCCCGCAGTCTCTGGAAACACCATATATTTT.

The chain is built from TRBV1 and TRBJ1-4. TRBV1 is listed as a pseudogene. This CDR3 has 14 amino acids. The CDR3 loop is CTSSQDREGEKLFF. The CDR3 DNA follows: TGCACCAGCAGCCAAGATCGCGAGGGAGAAAAACTGTTTTTT.

As regards this clone: This specimen includes other DNA sequences encoding the same CDR3. This rearrangement joins TRBV6-1 to TRBJ2-7, with TRBD2 matching 8 bases. The CDR3 extends over 14 amino acids. Losses at the gene ends were 5 bases for V and 3 bases for J; bases not matched to a gene: 6. The germline gives CDR1 MNHNS, CDR2 SASEGT. CDR3 in amino acids: CASSPPGGGYEQYF. The CDR3 nucleotides are TGTGCCAGCAGTCCCCCGGGAGGGGGCTACGAGCAGTACTTC.

The genes are TRBV27 and TRBJ2-1; TRBD2 agrees at 12 bases. This CDR3 comprises 19 residues. Germline assignment: CDR1 MNHEY and CDR2 SMNVEV (reference sequence). Unmatched junction bases numbered 13, after V lost 7 bases and J lost 0 bases. CDR3: CASNTRLTSGSYSYNEQFF. The DNA of the CDR3 is TGTGCCAGCAATACCCGACTGACTAGCGGGAGTTACTCCTACAATGAGCAGTTCTTC.

This clone was seen a single time. The genes are TRBV7-9 and TRBJ1-3, with D perhaps TRBD1 (6 bases). V was pared by 4 bases and J by 0 bases, with 16 bases between. The germline CDR1 and CDR2 sequences are SEHNR and FQNEAQ (reference sequence). This CDR3 is built from 17 residues. The CDR3 region is CASSYLDRTDSGNTIYF. The CDR3 DNA follows: TGTGCCAGCAGCTACCTCGACAGGACTGACTCTGGAAACACCATATATTTT.

This chain connects TRBV27 to TRBJ2-2; no definite D call. Per germline, CDR1 MNHEY and CDR2 SMNVEV (reference sequence). The length of the CDR3 is 13 residues. The V end lost 2 bases, the J end lost 6 bases, and 7 bases lay between the germline ends. The chain's CDR3 is CASSLILPGELFF. Written as DNA, the CDR3 is TGTGCCAGCAGTTTAATTCTCCCCGGGGAGCTGTTTTTT.

The CDR3 is CASSVRRTGLGRTNEKLFF. As DNA, the CDR3 is TGTGCCAGCAGCGTCCGCCGGACAGGGCTGGGACGAACTAATGAAAAACTGTTTTTT. The chain links TRBV7-2 to TRBJ1-4; 8 bases fit TRBD1. This CDR3 region has 19 residues. Germline V gives CDR1 SGHTA, CDR2 FQGNSA. V lost 5 bases, J lost 1 base, and 15 bases stayed unmatched.

This sequence joins TRBV7-2 and TRBJ2-7; 10 bases map to TRBD2. Germline values: CDR1 SGHTA, CDR2 FQGNSA. The ends lost 8 bases at V and 0 bases at J; junction bases unmatched: 4. The CDR3 is 14 residues long. As DNA, the CDR3 is TGTGCCAGCGGACGGACTAGCGGCTCCTACGAGCAGTACTTC. This gives the protein CASGRTSGSYEQYF.

The J gene is TRBJ2-7, the V gene TRBV2; D ambiguous. Trimming left V 6 bases short and J 7 bases short, with 13 bases between. The germline V gene encodes CDR1 SNHLY and CDR2 FYNNEI. The CDR3 runs 12 residues. This CDR3 reads CASRGFGSEQYF. In DNA form, the CDR3 reads TGTGCCAGCAGGGGTTTCGGGTCAGAGCAGTACTTC.

This chain links TRBV25-1 with TRBJ2-5, with 9 positions matching TRBD2. Germline CDR1 reads MGHDK; CDR2 reads SYGVNS. V lost 1 base and J lost 4; bases outside the gene matches: 1. This CDR3 has 14 amino acids. This chain's CDR3 is CASSESGLAETQYF. CDR3 bases: TGTGCCAGCAGTGAATCGGGACTAGCAGAGACCCAGTACTTC.

This chain links TRBV28 with TRBJ1-3; D is ambiguous. The V gene lost 5 bases and the J gene lost 0 bases, with 8 bases spanning the gap. Germline lookup yields CDR1 MDHEN and CDR2 SYDVKM. The CDR3 totals 14 residues. The CDR3 reads CASSPRFSGNTIYF. DNA of the CDR3: TGTGCCAGCAGTCCTAGATTCTCTGGAAACACCATATATTTT. Together with reference TRBV28 and TRBJ1-3, the CDR3 gives the full variable domain: DVKVTQSSRYLVKRTGEKVFLECVQDMDHENMFWYRQDPGLGLRLIYFSYDVKMKEKGDIPEGYSVSREKKERFSLILESASTNQTSMYLCASSPRFSGNTIYFGEGSWLTVV.

The V call is TRBV19, the J call TRBJ1-5; D gene uncertain. CDR3 length: 11 residues. The germline V gene has CDR1 LNHDA and CDR2 SQIVND (reference sequence). V lost 4 bases to trimming and J lost 11 bases, with 9 bases between them. The CDR3 DNA is TGTGCCAGTAGTAAAGGTAGGACCCAGCATTTT. It yields the protein CASSKGRTQHF.

A single count supports this clone. The chain is built from TRBV11-3 and TRBJ2-3; TRBD2 agrees at 8 bases. This CDR3 has 14 amino acids. CDR1 and CDR2 from the germline V gene are SGHNT and YENEEA. The V gene end was trimmed by 4 bases and the J gene end by 3 bases; junction bases not matched to a gene: 3. CDR3 protein: CASSSGGKTDTQYF. Written as DNA, the CDR3 is TGTGCCAGCAGCTCGGGGGGGAAGACAGATACGCAGTATTTT.

The chain couples TRBV18 to TRBJ2-5, with D perhaps matching TRBD1 (6 bases). Germline values: CDR1 KGHSH, CDR2 LQKENI. The CDR3 extends over 15 amino acids. Deletions cut 3 bases from V and 3 bases from J, with 14 bases between. CDR3 nucleotide sequence: TGTGCCAGCTCACCCATACAGGGATCGGAAGAGACCCAGTACTTC. Translated, it gives CASSPIQGSEETQYF.

The V and J genes are TRBV7-6 and TRBJ1-3; no clear D. The CDR3 covers 13 residues. Germline CDR1 and CDR2: SGHVS and FNYEAQ. With 6 bases removed from V and 0 bases from J, the gap between germline ends came to 6 bases. For the CDR3, the DNA is TGTGCCAGCAGTTCCTTCTCTGGAAACACCATATATTTT. It specifies CASSSFSGNTIYF.

This sequence joins TRBV27 and TRBJ1-2; the match to TRBD1 covers 9 bases. The CDR3 sequence is 17 residues long. Per the germline V gene, CDR1 is MNHEY and CDR2 is SMNVEV (reference sequence). The ends lost 4 bases at V and 5 bases at J; junction bases unmatched: 14. CDR3: CASSSTGGLVFAYGYTF. The CDR3 region has the DNA TGTGCCAGCAGTTCCACAGGGGGCCTAGTTTTTGCGTATGGCTACACCTTC.